This TCR beta chain is from a study of tumor-infiltrating lymphocytes in primary liver carcinoma. Whole-study context: Spanning 30 to 69 years of age, the patients were men and women. Maximum tumor diameters ranged from 4.2 to 10 cm, stage T1-T3 N0M0. In every tissue type, samples returned a similar yield of roughly 3.65 to 8 million productive TCRbeta reads. Study-wide results and caveats: Bulk, unsorted sampling meant CD4+ and CD8+ repertoires went uncompared.

In its sample, this clonotype was seen a few times. The antigen remains unidentified. Total RNA (approximately 450 ng) served as template for TCR beta cDNA synthesis primed by a constant-region primer. Slightly modified ARM-PCR with three nested multiplex PCR rounds yielded TCR beta libraries. Use of TRBV1-TRBV30 forward primers with a C-beta reverse primer characterized the first two PCR rounds, which lasted about 10 cycles each. TCRdb independently ran MiXCR on the multiplex PCR reads; one entry per CDR3 protein. The table lists 300,000 to 350,000 distinct CDR3 sequences, about two thirds of them singletons, with 5.5% to 8% in the top ten. Unsorted whole blood supplied the blood RNA, and germline DNA was isolated too. V dropped 5 bases and J dropped 7; count of bases not matched to a gene: 10. This CDR3 is built from 15 residues. CDR1 and CDR2 from the germline V gene are SGHRS and YFSETQ.

The chain recombines TRBV5-1 with TRBJ2-1, with 9 bases matching TRBD2. Source material: peripheral blood. The clonotype was recovered from a man in his forties with primary liver carcinoma and hepatitis B virus infection. CDR3 region: CASSSSGIDWNEQFF. CDR3 sequence (DNA): TGCGCCAGCAGTTCTAGCGGGATTGATTGGAATGAGCAGTTCTTC.